This TCR beta chain derives from a study of shared clonotypes between healthy human individuals. Each cell subset's genomic DNA was divided evenly among several immunoSEQ plates. This table comes from immunoSEQ multiplex PCR, and its TCRdb copy is limited to in-frame clones, with some not included. The repertoire holds around 510,000 clones, with about 96% as singletons. The trim removed 4 bases at V and 8 bases at J, leaving 10 bases unmatched. The germline V gene encodes CDR1 SGHVS and CDR2 FQNEAQ. This CDR3 region has 16 residues. The V call is TRBV7-8, the J call TRBJ2-2; 10 nucleotides agree with TRBD2. The TCR sequence derives from a woman between 25 and 40 years old in good health. Sequencing was done on a sample of naive CD4+ T cells sorted from blood. The subset was: CD45RA+ positively selected. The CDR3 coding sequence is TGTGCCAGCAGCTCCGGACTAGCGGCGAGTGTGGGGGAGCTGTTTTTT. It translates to CASSSGLAASVGELFF.